This TCR beta chain was sequenced in a study of blood T cell repertoires in COVID-19. The wider study: The United States, Italy and Spain provided the acute and convalescent COVID-19 samples. Sources were T cells, B-cell-depleted T cells, or PBMCs; the material itself was cDNA or gDNA.

The data were produced by immunoSEQ multiplex PCR, yet TCRdb's version contains in-frame clones alone and is incomplete. The sample consists of about 140,000 clones, roughly 76% of them appearing once. The V gene lost 0 bases and the J gene lost 0 bases, with 6 bases spanning the gap. From germline, CDR1 is MNHEY and CDR2 SVGAGI. The CDR3 is made up of 15 amino acids. The source is a man aged 80 or over with acute or convalescent COVID-19. Sequencing used peripheral blood. V is TRBV6-5 and J is TRBJ1-5; no firm D call. CDR3 amino acids: CASSYSLASNQPQHF. The CDR3 region has the DNA TGTGCCAGCAGTTACTCGCTGGCTAGCAATCAGCCCCAGCATTTT.